The 13 T cell receptor beta chains listed next were all sequenced from one sample in a study of blood T cell repertoires in COVID-19. Generated by immunoSEQ multiplex PCR, the TCRdb table keeps only in-frame clones and is missing some. The sample lists 46,000 or so clones; roughly 90% were seen once. The specimen was peripheral blood. Receptors were obtained from an older man with active COVID-19.

This rearrangement joins TRBV28 to TRBJ2-1; 9 bases match TRBD2. V lost 3 bases to trimming and J lost 4 bases; unmatched junction nucleotides: 4. CDR3 length equals 15 residues. The germline gives CDR1 MDHEN, CDR2 SYDVKM. CDR3: CASSLTSGPYNEQFF. DNA for the CDR3: TGTGCCAGCAGTTTGACTAGCGGACCTTACAATGAGCAGTTCTTC.

This chain joins TRBV7-8 and TRBJ1-1; the match to TRBD1 covers 10 bases. The CDR3 runs 18 residues. V lost 5 bases to trimming and J lost 3 bases; unmatched junction nucleotides: 15. Germline assignment: CDR1 SGHVS and CDR2 FQNEAQ. Here the CDR3 reads CASSRSALRTGGDTEAFF. For the CDR3, the DNA is TGTGCCAGCAGCCGCTCTGCATTAAGGACAGGGGGGGACACTGAAGCTTTCTTT.

This clone was seen a handful of times. Other DNA sequences within the sample encode an identical CDR3. This chain joins TRBV2 and TRBJ2-7; the match to TRBD1 covers 8 bases. The V and J ends lost 4 bases and 0 bases, in that order; junction bases with no gene match: 2. CDR3 length equals 14 residues. In germline, CDR1 is SNHLY, CDR2 FYNNEI. CDR3 nucleotides: TGTGCCAGCAGTGGACAGGGGCACTCCTACGAGCAGTACTTC. This codes for CASSGQGHSYEQYF. The whole variable domain, filled in from reference TRBV2 and TRBJ2-7, reads EPEVTQTPSHQVTQMGQEVILRCVPISNHLYFYWYRQILGQKVEFLVSFYNNEISEKSEIFDDQFSVERPDGSNFTLKIRSTKLEDSAMYFCASSGQGHSYEQYFGPGTRLTVT.

V and J are TRBV30 and TRBJ1-4; D is uncertain. V was cut by 3 bases and J by 0 bases, with 17 bases left in between. The CDR3 sequence is 17 residues long. Looked up from germline, CDR1 is GTSNPN and CDR2 is SVGIG (reference sequence). As DNA, the CDR3 is TGTGCCTGGAGGAACTTCGGGGAGGGCCCAACTAATGAAAAACTGTTTTTT. Residues: CAWRNFGEGPTNEKLFF.

The chain employs TRBV28 and TRBJ2-7; D call uncertain. Germline loops: CDR1 MDHEN, CDR2 SYDVKM. The CDR3 length is 12 residues. Trimming stripped 5 bases from V and 2 bases from J, with 7 bases between. The CDR3, as DNA: TGTGCCAGCAGTCGTCTTCCCTACGAGCAGTACTTC. It codes for CASSRLPYEQYF.

Of note for this clone: One junction end does not reproduce the germline sequence, and a read error may be involved. The genes are TRBV18 and TRBJ2-5; TRBD1 is a possible D gene (7 bases). Germline lookup yields CDR1 KGHSH and CDR2 LQKENI. The CDR3 has 16 residues. The CDR3 sequence: CASSPPGVRQGETQYF. CDR3 in DNA: TGTGCCAGCTCACCTCCGGGGGTAAGACAGGGAGAGACTCAGTACTTC. The full variable domain, completed using reference TRBV18 and TRBJ2-5, is NAGVMQNPRHLVRRRGQEARLRCSPMKGHSHVYWYRQLPEEGLKFMVYLQKENIIDESGMPKERFSAEFPKEGPSILRIQQVVRGDSAAYFCASSPPGVRQGETQYFGPGTRLLVL.

The chain recombines TRBV7-2 with TRBJ2-3; 7 nucleotides align to TRBD2. The V gene's germline CDR1 is SGHTA and CDR2 FQGNSA. The CDR3 sequence is 14 residues long. V was clipped by 5 bases and J by 0 bases; unmatched bases: 2. CDR3 nucleotide sequence: TGTGCCAGCAGCGAGCGGGGCAGCACAGATACGCAGTATTTT. Translating it yields CASSERGSTDTQYF.

V and J are TRBV4-3 and TRBJ2-1; no clear D. Trimming removed 4 bases from V and 1 base from J, with 14 bases in between. The germline gives CDR1 LGHNA, CDR2 YSLEER. The CDR3 extends over 16 amino acids. The CDR3 loop reads CASSPNEVESYNEQFF. CDR3 coding DNA: TGCGCCAGCAGCCCGAATGAGGTGGAGTCCTACAATGAGCAGTTCTTC.

The CDR3 protein is CASSSVDGAGGYTF. For the CDR3, the DNA is TGTGCCAGCAGCTCCGTTGACGGCGCGGGAGGCTACACCTTC. The V gene is TRBV11-2, the J gene TRBJ1-2; no definite D call. Trimming cost V 4 bases and J 8 bases, with 17 bases left between them. The germline V gene has CDR1 SGHAT and CDR2 FQNNGV. CDR3 length: 14 amino acids.

The rearrangement joins TRBV28 to TRBJ1-2, with 7 bases lining up with TRBD1. The CDR3 runs 15 residues. Germline CDR1 is MDHEN and CDR2 is SYDVKM. V shed 6 bases, J shed 8 bases, and the junction held 15 bases outside the gene matches. Written as DNA, the CDR3 is TGTGCCAGCAGATCCACGGGGACAGACTTTTGGGGCTACACCTTC. Translating gives CASRSTGTDFWGYTF.

The rearrangement uses TRBV5-1 and TRBJ2-3; D remains ambiguous. The CDR3 runs 14 residues. The V gene lost 4 bases and the J gene lost 2 bases, with 11 bases spanning the gap. Germline CDR1 reads SGHRS; CDR2 reads YFSETQ. The chain's CDR3 is CASSPSRLTDTQYF. CDR3 DNA sequence: TGCGCCAGCAGCCCCAGCCGACTCACAGATACGCAGTATTTT.

The chain joins TRBV12-3 or TRBV12-4 to TRBJ2-7, with 7 bases fitting TRBD1. Trimming removed 6 bases from V and 4 bases from J; junction bases left unmatched: 3. This CDR3 is built from 12 residues. The CDR3 bases are TGTGCCAGCAGAGTGACAGGGTACGAGCAGTACTTC. It translates to CASRVTGYEQYF.

The chain couples TRBV7-8 to TRBJ2-3; 10 positions agree with TRBD2. V gave up 6 bases and J gave up 2 bases; unmatched junction bases: 8. The CDR3 consists of 16 residues. Germline CDR1 is SGHVS and CDR2 is FQNEAQ. DNA for the CDR3: TGTGCCAGCAGAGCAGGGGGACTAGCGACCACAGATACGCAGTATTTT. Residues: CASRAGGLATTDTQYF.